The T cell receptor beta chain under discussion was sequenced for a study of T cell responses to AZD1222 COVID-19 vaccine. The assay was immunoSEQ multiplex PCR, and TCRdb's table has in-frame clones only and misses some. The sample includes 80,000 to 90,000 clones, 92% of them seen just once. The CDR3 consists of 13 residues. Germline loops: CDR1 KGHSH, CDR2 LQKENI. Trimming took off 7 bases at V and 2 bases at J, with 8 bases between the two ends. The chain carries TRBV18 and TRBJ1-4, with D perhaps TRBD1 (5 bases). Sequencing was performed on peripheral blood, taken on day 0 of AZD1222 vaccination. This TCR derives from an adult in good health. The CDR3 bases are TGTGCCAGCTACAGGTTTACTAATGAAAAACTGTTTTTT. Translated, it gives CASYRFTNEKLFF.